This TCR beta chain was recovered during a study of blood T cell repertoires in COVID-19. Germline V lookup: CDR1 SGHRS, CDR2 YFSETQ. With 4 bases clipped from V and 4 bases from J, the junction kept 7 bases outside the gene matches. The CDR3 is 15 amino acids. Some clones are missing from TCRdb's copy, which holds only in-frame ones; the method was immunoSEQ multiplex PCR. The data show about 92,000 clones, over 60% seen once. The V gene is TRBV5-1, the J gene TRBJ2-2, with 7 bases that match TRBD2. The specimen sequenced was peripheral blood. This TCR derives from a man aged 50 to 60 who had recovered from COVID-19. CDR3 DNA sequence: TGCGCCAGCAGCCCAGCGGGATCGGGCACCGGGGAGCTGTTTTTT. This translates into CASSPAGSGTGELFF.